The rows below give T cell receptor beta chains drawn from one sample of a study of blood T cell repertoires in COVID-19. Here immunoSEQ multiplex PCR was the method, and the copy in TCRdb shows in-frame clones only, minus some. The sample consists of 200,000 or so clones, 65% to 90% of them appearing once. The material sequenced was PBMCs or T cells enriched from blood (not recorded which). Source of these receptors: a woman in her thirties or forties with acute COVID-19. CDR3s include the opening cysteine and the closing phenylalanine or tryptophan. D genes are given only for firm matches. Size is stated for part of the rows, as once, few or many counts, or as a class when the clone is expanded.

clone_size | j_call | v_call | d_call | cdr3_aa | cdr3_nt
- | TRBJ2-7 | TRBV4-3 | TRBD1 | CASSQELAGTGAYEQYF | TGCGCCAGCAGCCAAGAGCTAGCCGGGACAGGGGCCTACGAGCAGTACTTC
- | TRBJ2-1 | TRBV5-1 | - | CASSLGQGLGNEQFF | TGCGCCAGCAGCTTGGGGCAGGGGCTTGGCAATGAGCAGTTCTTC
- | TRBJ2-7 | TRBV7-9 | TRBD1 | CASSKDRAHEQYF | TGTGCCAGCAGCAAGGACAGGGCCCACGAGCAGTACTTC
- | TRBJ2-5 | TRBV5-1 | - | CASSPGRDTSLETQYF | TGCGCCAGCAGCCCAGGGAGGGACACTTCCCTGGAGACCCAGTACTTC
- | TRBJ2-7 | TRBV4-3 | - | CASSQELQRSYEQYF | TGCGCCAGCAGCCAAGAACTGCAACGGTCCTACGAGCAGTACTTC
- | TRBJ2-1 | TRBV27 | - | CAVQAHGGVSYNEQFF | TGTGCCGTTCAGGCCCACGGCGGGGTTTCCTACAATGAGCAGTTCTTC
- | TRBJ2-1 | TRBV6-6 | TRBD2 | CASSRTSGSPRSYNEQFF | TGTGCCAGCAGTCGGACTAGCGGGAGTCCTCGCTCCTACAATGAGCAGTTCTTC
- | TRBJ2-7 | TRBV6-5 | - | CASSYKGLTYEQYF | TGTGCCAGCAGTTACAAGGGACTGACCTACGAGCAGTACTTC
- | TRBJ2-7 | TRBV28 | TRBD2 | CATVAGGFQYEQYF | TGTGCCACCGTAGCGGGAGGCTTTCAATACGAGCAGTACTTC
- | TRBJ1-1 | TRBV6-5 | - | CASKNPGWTEAFF | TGTGCCAGCAAAAACCCGGGGTGGACTGAAGCTTTCTTT
- | TRBJ1-5 | TRBV19 | - | CASKAGGSSNQPQHF | TGTGCCAGTAAGGCCGGGGGAAGTAGCAATCAGCCCCAGCATTTT
- | TRBJ1-3 | TRBV7-9 | - | CASRSPRNFSGNTIYF | TGTGCCAGCAGGTCCCCGCGGAATTTCTCTGGAAACACCATATATTTT
- | TRBJ1-5 | TRBV20-1 | TRBD1 | CSASRTGHQPQHF | TGCAGTGCTAGTAGGACAGGCCACCAGCCCCAGCATTTT
- | TRBJ1-2 | TRBV27 | TRBD1 | CASSPWTGKGVEYGYTF | TGTGCCAGCAGTCCGTGGACAGGGAAAGGGGTGGAATACGGCTACACCTTC
- | TRBJ2-1 | TRBV6-5 | - | CASSYSNNNEQFF | TGTGCCAGCAGTTACTCGAACAACAATGAGCAGTTCTTC
- | TRBJ2-2 | TRBV7-3 | - | CASSFGGDQTGELFF | TGTGCCAGCAGCTTCGGAGGGGACCAAACCGGGGAGCTGTTTTTT
- | TRBJ2-1 | TRBV10-3 | TRBD2 | CAISGASGRALWNNEQFF | TGTGCCATCAGTGGGGCAAGCGGGAGGGCCCTGTGGAACAATGAGCAGTTCTTC
- | TRBJ2-7 | TRBV9 | TRBD1 | CASSNPGQGVEQYF | TGTGCCAGCAGCAATCCGGGACAGGGAGTCGAGCAGTACTTC
few | TRBJ1-6 | TRBV7-9 | - | CASSLGGVASSPLHF | TGTGCCAGCAGCTTAGGGGGGGTTGCTAGTTCACCCCTCCACTTT
- | TRBJ1-5 | TRBV11-2 | TRBD1 | CASSPDRAQPQHF | TGTGCCAGCAGCCCTGACAGGGCTCAGCCCCAGCATTTT
- | TRBJ1-1 | TRBV6-5 | TRBD1 | CASRPRQGLNTEAFF | TGTGCCAGCAGACCCCGACAGGGGCTGAACACTGAAGCTTTCTTT
- | TRBJ2-3 | TRBV6-6 | - | CASRLRDLDLLTQYF | TGTGCCAGCAGATTACGGGATCTGGACCTCCTTACGCAGTATTTT
- | TRBJ2-7 | TRBV6-5 | - | CASSYNTGNYEQYF | TGTGCCAGCAGTTATAACACCGGGAACTACGAGCAGTACTTC
- | TRBJ2-1 | TRBV3-1/TRBV3-2 | - | CASSQDRLVYGDEQFF | TGTGCCAGCAGCCAAGACCGACTAGTCTACGGCGATGAGCAGTTCTTC
- | TRBJ2-5 | TRBV7-2 | TRBD2 | CASSPALLAGVGETQYF | TGTGCCAGCAGCCCCGCGCTACTAGCGGGAGTGGGGGAGACCCAGTACTTC
- | TRBJ1-2 | TRBV28 | - | CASTRAPAGRYGYTF | TGTGCCAGCACTCGAGCCCCGGCGGGGCGTTATGGCTACACCTTC
- | TRBJ2-4 | TRBV4-1 | TRBD1 | CASSQGLGQGENIQYF | TGCGCCAGCAGCCAGGGACTGGGACAGGGAGAAAACATTCAGTACTTC
- | TRBJ2-5 | TRBV5-1 | - | CARSPTRRGTQYF | TGCGCCAGATCCCCCACACGGCGGGGGACCCAGTACTTC
- | TRBJ1-2 | TRBV28 | TRBD1 | CASSEPKTGGYGYTF | TGTGCCAGCAGCGAACCTAAAACAGGGGGCTATGGCTACACCTTC
many | TRBJ1-6 | TRBV5-1 | - | CASSRQSQSSYNSPLHF | TGCGCCAGCAGCCGACAGAGCCAGAGCTCCTATAATTCACCCCTCCACTTT
- | TRBJ2-1 | TRBV9 | TRBD2 | CASSAPGLAGTEQFF | TGTGCCAGCAGCGCTCCAGGACTAGCGGGAACTGAGCAGTTCTTC
- | TRBJ1-2 | TRBV28 | - | CASSQGARYTF | TGTGCCAGCAGTCAGGGCGCCCGCTACACCTTC
once | TRBJ1-3 | TRBV5-1 | - | CASSLMESISGNTIYF | TGCGCCAGCAGCTTAATGGAGAGTATAAGTGGAAACACCATATATTTT
- | TRBJ2-5 | TRBV7-9 | - | CASSSEGETQYF | TGTGCCAGCAGTTCGGAGGGAGAGACCCAGTACTTC
once | TRBJ2-2 | TRBV9 | - | CASSGPAGERSTGELFF | TGTGCCAGCAGCGGCCCGGCAGGGGAGCGGAGCACCGGGGAGCTGTTTTTT
- | TRBJ2-7 | TRBV3-1/TRBV3-2 | TRBD2 | CASSQDRYGGRVHEYEQYF | TGTGCCAGCAGCCAAGATCGGTATGGCGGGAGAGTGCATGAATACGAGCAGTACTTC
- | TRBJ1-1 | TRBV18 | TRBD1 | CASSPLRQGGLNTEAFF | TGTGCCAGCTCACCACTGCGGCAGGGGGGTTTGAACACTGAAGCTTTCTTT
- | TRBJ2-1 | TRBV11-2 | TRBD1 | CASSRLGQGHNEQFF | TGTGCCAGCAGCCGGCTGGGACAGGGTCACAATGAGCAGTTCTTC
- | TRBJ2-1 | TRBV28 | - | CASSSSGANNEQFF | TGTGCCAGCAGTTCATCGGGAGCTAACAATGAGCAGTTCTTC
- | TRBJ1-1 | TRBV7-9 | TRBD1 | CASSTRTGTGTEAFF | TGTGCCAGCAGCACCCGGACAGGGACGGGAACTGAAGCTTTCTTT
- | TRBJ1-1 | TRBV19 | - | CASRIVSSTEAFF | TGTGCCAGTAGAATAGTGAGTTCCACTGAAGCTTTCTTT